This passage covers 15 T cell receptor beta chains from one sample sequenced in a study of blood T cells in healthy people across ages. Primers used in a second PCR of roughly 6 to 11 cycles were a sample-barcoded 5' primer and a J-beta primer mix. Each CDR3 protein is one row after TCRdb ran MiXCR on the 5' RACE reads. Of 1.5 million to 2 million distinct CDR3 sequences listed, about 32% are singletons. The specimen sequenced was blood. These receptors were obtained from a woman under 40 in good health.

This clonotype was recorded at least ten times. The chain uses TRBV29-1 and TRBJ2-5, with D tentatively TRBD1 or TRBD2 (5 bases each). This CDR3 region has 12 residues. Germline V gives CDR1 SQVTM, CDR2 ANQGSEA. The V end lost 5 bases, the J end lost 3 bases, and 10 bases lay between the germline ends. Written as DNA, the CDR3 is TGCAGCGTTCTCGGGGCAAAAGAGACCCAGTACTTC. This encodes CSVLGAKETQYF.

This clonotype has a handful of counts. The rearrangement links TRBV9 to TRBJ2-4, with TRBD1 as a possible D gene (5 bases). Trimming shortened V by 2 bases and J by 2 bases, and 14 bases separated the two germline ends. CDR1 is SGDLS and CDR2 is YYNGEE in the germline V gene. This CDR3 region has 16 residues. In DNA form, the CDR3 reads TGTGCCAGCAGCGTTCACAGGACGTTCCCCAAAAACATTCAGTACTTC. Translated: CASSVHRTFPKNIQYF.

This clonotype was recorded a few times. CDR3 loop: CASSLSSVPTSYEQYF. Written as DNA, the CDR3 is TGCGCCAGCAGCTTGTCCTCAGTGCCCACCTCCTACGAGCAGTACTTC. This chain uses TRBV5-1 with TRBJ2-7; D remains ambiguous. CDR1 is SGHRS, CDR2 YFSETQ, per germline. The CDR3 loop spans 16 amino acids. V was shortened by 1 base and J by 0 bases, with 14 bases between the two germline ends.

With respect to this clonotype: Germline is not matched at one junction end, which may reflect a read error. J is TRBJ1-3 and V is TRBV14, with D unclear. CDR1 and CDR2 from the germline V gene are SGHDN and FVKESK. The CDR3 runs to 12 residues. CDR3 in DNA: TGTGCCGGCAGCCAAGGGCGTGGCACCATATATTTT. Translating it yields CAGSQGRGTIYF.

This clonotype was counted only a few times. The chain links TRBV20-1 to TRBJ1-2; 7 bases are a match to TRBD1. The CDR3 length is 14 residues. The V gene's germline CDR1 is DFQATT and CDR2 SNEGSKA (reference sequence). Losses at the gene ends were 1 base for V and 7 bases for J; bases not matched to a gene: 9. CDR3 amino acids: CSARGGTVVGGYTF. Written as DNA, the CDR3 is TGCAGTGCTAGAGGGGGGACAGTTGTTGGTGGCTACACCTTC.

In this sample, this clonotype turned up a few times. This sequence joins TRBV3-1 and TRBJ2-7; 8 bases align to TRBD2. In germline, CDR1 is LGHDT, CDR2 YNNKEL (reference sequence). The CDR3 extends over 16 amino acids. The V segment lost 4 bases and the J segment 0 bases; nucleotides outside the gene matches: 8. The CDR3 coding sequence is TGTGCCAGCAGCCCAACAGGGACTAGGGTCTCCTACGAGCAGTACTTC. Its translation: CASSPTGTRVSYEQYF.

The chain carries TRBV30 and TRBJ1-2; 8 bases map to TRBD1. This CDR3 is 15 amino acids long. V shed 3 bases and J 6 bases; nucleotides not matched to a gene: 12. Germline lookup yields CDR1 GTSNPN and CDR2 SVGIG (reference sequence). The CDR3 region has the DNA TGTGCCTGGAGGATTCGGACAGGGAAAGTCGATGGCTACACCTTC. It encodes CAWRIRTGKVDGYTF. Full variable domain (rest looked up from reference TRBV30 and TRBJ1-2): SQTIHQWPATLVQPVGSPLSLECTVEGTSNPNLYWYRQAAGRGLQLLFYSVGIGQISSEVPQNLSASRPQDRQFILSSKKLLLSDSGFYLCAWRIRTGKVDGYTFGSGTRLTVV.

The V gene is TRBV10-3, the J gene TRBJ1-1; unclear D gene. This CDR3 comprises 13 residues. V lost 6 bases and J lost 6, with 14 bases in between. The germline V gene has CDR1 ENHRY and CDR2 SYGVKD. CDR3 DNA: TGTGCCATCAGCCAAGGCTCGGGAGCTGAAGCTTTCTTT. It specifies CAISQGSGAEAFF.

This clonotype was seen a handful of times. The V and J genes are TRBV4-1 and TRBJ1-5; possibly TRBD1 for D (5 bases). Germline-derived CDR1 and CDR2 are MGHRA and YSYEKL. CDR3 length: 16 residues. The ends were cut back, 3 bases at V and 1 base at J, with 13 bases in the middle. In DNA form, the CDR3 reads TGCGCCAGCAGCCAGGGTCTGGGGGTGAGCAATCAGCCCCAGCATTTT. Its translation is CASSQGLGVSNQPQHF.

The genes are TRBV20-1 and TRBJ2-7, with 7 bases fitting TRBD2. CDR3 length: 15 residues. Germline V gene data show CDR1 as DFQATT and CDR2 as SNEGSKA (reference sequence). With 5 bases clipped from V and 0 bases from J, the junction kept 10 bases outside the gene matches. The CDR3 region is CSADPGGGLSYEQYF. DNA of the CDR3: TGCAGTGCTGACCCGGGCGGGGGTCTCTCCTACGAGCAGTACTTC.

J is TRBJ2-1 and V is TRBV20-1; 8 positions agree with TRBD2. The CDR3 extends over 15 amino acids. After removal of 6 bases from V and 3 bases from J, the junction contained 10 bases not matched to a gene. Germline CDR1 and CDR2: DFQATT and SNEGSKA (reference sequence). The CDR3 reads CSARRLSGSYNEQFF. In nucleotides, the CDR3 is TGCAGTGCCAGACGACTGAGCGGGAGCTACAATGAGCAGTTCTTC.

This clonotype was detected a few times. The CDR3 loop reads CSADTSFTDTQYF. CDR3 DNA: TGCAGTGCTGACACTAGCTTCACAGATACGCAGTATTTT. The V and J genes are TRBV20-1 and TRBJ2-3; D may be TRBD2 (6 bases). The CDR3 has 13 amino acids. The V gene lost 5 bases and the J gene lost 2 bases, with 11 bases spanning the gap. The V gene's germline CDR1 is DFQATT and CDR2 SNEGSKA (reference sequence).

This clonotype has just a few counts. V and J are TRBV5-1 and TRBJ2-7, with D possibly matching TRBD2 (5 bases). This CDR3 spans 15 amino acids. CDR1 is SGHRS and CDR2 is YFSETQ in the germline V gene. V was clipped by 0 bases and J by 0 bases, with 10 bases between them. CDR3 sequence (DNA): TGCGCCAGCAGCTTGGTAGCGACGACCTCCTACGAGCAGTACTTC. Amino acid sequence: CASSLVATTSYEQYF. Full variable domain (remainder filled in from reference TRBV5-1 and TRBJ2-7): KAGVTQTPRYLIKTRGQQVTLSCSPISGHRSVSWYQQTPGQGLQFLFEYFSETQRNKGNFPGRFSGRQFSNSRSEMNVSTLELGDSALYLCASSLVATTSYEQYFGPGTRLTVT.

This clonotype appeared a few times. The chain has TRBV7-9 and TRBJ1-1; D is perhaps TRBD1 (6 bases). V dropped 5 bases and J dropped 4 bases, with 14 bases sitting between them. This CDR3 contains 14 residues. In germline, CDR1 is SEHNR, CDR2 FQNEAQ (reference sequence). This CDR3 reads CASSPWVGATEAFF. CDR3 DNA sequence: TGTGCCAGCAGCCCCTGGGTGGGGGCCACTGAAGCTTTCTTT.

V is TRBV11-1 and J is TRBJ2-5; D is ambiguous. CDR3 size: 14 residues. Trimming stripped 3 bases from V and 7 bases from J, with 15 bases between. CDR1 SGHAT and CDR2 FQDESV come from the germline V gene (reference sequence). Here the CDR3 reads CASSFVEVTGTQYF. The CDR3 DNA reads TGTGCCAGCAGCTTTGTTGAGGTGACGGGGACCCAGTACTTC.